This T cell receptor beta chain comes out of a study of T cell repertoires in ileal Crohn's disease. Sequencing used immunoSEQ multiplex PCR; TCRdb keeps in-frame clones, though not all of them. Among about 4,500 clones listed, about 84% were seen once. Germline CDR1 is SNHLY and CDR2 is FYNNEI. This CDR3 comprises 15 residues. Study conclusions and caveats: Every patient over 26.8% clonality showed endoscopic recurrence. Clonal expansions were more frequent in active smokers than non-smokers at surgery. The median delay to postoperative endoscopy was about 7.4 months.

Stated time point: neoterminal ileum biopsy at postoperative endoscopy, about 6 months after surgery. Patients were adults with ileal or ileocolonic Crohn's disease needing resection. On this clone itself: Its cognate antigen is unknown. The junction shows a germline mismatch at one end, possibly a read error.

This sequence originates from an adult with Crohn's disease. Sequenced input: ileal tissue. The chain uses TRBV2 and TRBJ2-2, with D maybe TRBD1 (7 bases). As DNA, the CDR3 is TGTGCCAGCAGTGCGCGGGGACAGAACGCCGGGGAGCTGTTTTTT. It codes for CASSARGQNAGELFF.